The 20 T cell receptor beta chains below all came from one sample that was sequenced in a study of Graves' ophthalmopathy and Graves' hyperthyroidism. As the template, RNA transcripts were used to amplify TCR beta CDR3 regions. HTBI primers were used in a first-round RT-PCR, which preceded a second-round multiplex PCR. TCRdb called the multiplex PCR reads again in MiXCR, with one record for every CDR3 protein. Among about 380,000 distinct CDR3 sequences, 15% were seen once, and the ten largest hold 7%. What was sequenced was peripheral blood. The receptors come from a young woman with stable Graves' hyperthyroidism.

The rearrangement joins TRBV14 to TRBJ1-1; 9 bases fit TRBD1. The germline CDR1 and CDR2 sequences are SGHDN and FVKESK. The CDR3 length is 16 residues. The V and J ends lost 3 bases and 5 bases, in that order; junction bases with no gene match: 10. The DNA of the CDR3 is TGTGCCAGCAGCCAGCCGGGACAGGGATTTTGGACTGAAGCTTTCTTT. This translates into CASSQPGQGFWTEAFF.

This clonotype was seen just once. This chain joins TRBV6-1 and TRBJ1-5; D is uncertain. CDR3 length equals 11 residues. The ends were cut back, 6 bases at V and 7 bases at J, with 7 bases in the middle. Germline V CDR1 and CDR2: MNHNS, SASEGT. CDR3: CASREEQPQHF. DNA for the CDR3: TGTGCCAGCAGGGAGGAACAGCCCCAGCATTTT.

This clonotype was counted ten times or more. V usage is TRBV20-1 and J usage is TRBJ1-2; a possible D gene is TRBD1 (5 bases). The CDR3 sequence is 15 residues long. Trimming left V 0 bases short and J 3 bases short, with 14 bases between. Germline CDR1 reads DFQATT; CDR2 reads SNEGSKA (reference sequence). CDR3 coding DNA: TGCAGTGCTAGAGATCGGGGAGGGACCGACTATGGCTACACCTTC. Amino acid sequence: CSARDRGGTDYGYTF.

Many counts were recorded for this clonotype. The chain employs TRBV3-1 and TRBJ1-1; D remains unclear. Per germline, CDR1 LGHDT and CDR2 YNNKEL (reference sequence). The CDR3 is 14 amino acids. Trimming took off 1 base at V and 0 bases at J, with 6 bases between the two ends. The CDR3 reads CASSQGGMNTEAFF. CDR3 bases: TGTGCCAGCAGCCAAGGCGGGATGAACACTGAAGCTTTCTTT.

The CDR3 protein is CASSPTGGSNEAFF. Written as DNA, the CDR3 is TGTGCCAGCTCTCCAACAGGGGGCTCGAATGAAGCTTTCTTT. The V and J genes are TRBV18 and TRBJ1-1; 9 bases align to TRBD1. This CDR3 spans 14 amino acids. The germline V gene encodes CDR1 KGHSH and CDR2 LQKENI. After removal of 6 bases from V and 7 bases from J, the junction contained 9 bases not matched to a gene.

This clonotype has only one observation. Likely a read error: the CDR3 ends without its conserved phenylalanine or tryptophan. The rearrangement links TRBV19 to TRBJ2-2, with 8 bases aligning to TRBD1. V was pared by 8 bases and J by 4 bases, with 3 bases of the junction left unmatched. The CDR3 length is 13 residues. CDR1 and CDR2 from the germline V gene are LNHDA and SQIVND (reference sequence). The CDR3 DNA follows: TGTGCCAGTTCCACAGGGGGCACCGGGGAGCTGTTTTTG. This sequence encodes CASSTGGTGELFL.

The chain links TRBV27 to TRBJ2-7; possibly TRBD2 for D (5 bases). The V end was cut by 8 bases, the J end by 7 bases, with 12 bases between. There are 11 residues in the CDR3. Per the germline V gene, CDR1 is MNHEY and CDR2 is SMNVEV (reference sequence). In DNA form, the CDR3 reads TGTGCCAGCTCATCGAGGGAGGAGCAGTACTTC. Translation: CASSSREEQYF.

This clonotype was counted many times. The rearrangement joins TRBV6-5 to TRBJ2-5, with D possibly being TRBD1 or TRBD2 (5 bases each). Germline lookup yields CDR1 MNHEY and CDR2 SVGAGI. V lost 7 bases to trimming and J lost 1 base, with 10 bases between them. CDR3 length equals 13 residues. CDR3 sequence: CASNEGPQETQYF. The DNA for the CDR3 is TGTGCCAGCAACGAGGGACCCCAAGAGACCCAGTACTTC.

This clonotype was detected many times. The rearrangement joins TRBV12-3 or TRBV12-4 to TRBJ2-7; 10 bases map to TRBD1. The length of the CDR3 is 14 residues. J was trimmed by 2 bases and V by 7 bases; bases with no gene match: 5. CDR3 DNA sequence: TGTGCCAGCACATCCGGGACAGGGGCCTACGAGCAGTACTTC. Its translation: CASTSGTGAYEQYF.

The rearrangement joins TRBV5-1 to TRBJ1-1, with no clear D. CDR1 and CDR2 (germline): SGHRS, YFSETQ. The CDR3 length is 13 residues. V was pared by 1 base and J by 7 bases, with 11 bases between. For the CDR3, the DNA is TGCGCCAGCAGCTTGCCCTCATCCGGTGAAGCTTTCTTT. Protein: CASSLPSSGEAFF.

This clonotype was seen at least ten times. The chain is built from TRBV6-1 and TRBJ1-1; TRBD1 might be the D (5 bases). Trimming shortened V by 6 bases and J by 2 bases, and 10 bases separated the two germline ends. Germline assignment: CDR1 MNHNS and CDR2 SASEGT. The CDR3 runs to 13 residues. CDR3 bases: TGTGCCAGCAGCGCCAGGGTTAACACTGAAGCTTTCTTT. This sequence encodes CASSARVNTEAFF.

The chain has TRBV6-2 or TRBV6-3 and TRBJ2-6; D perhaps matches TRBD2 (6 bases). Trimming pared 8 bases from V and 1 base from J, leaving 9 bases between. Germline V gene lookup returns CDR1 MNHEY and CDR2 SVGEGT. The CDR3 is 14 amino acids. The CDR3 is CASGGGSGANVLTF. The DNA for the CDR3 is TGTGCCAGCGGGGGAGGTTCTGGGGCCAACGTCCTGACTTTC.

In its sample, this clonotype was seen many times. The rearrangement links TRBV12-3 or TRBV12-4 to TRBJ1-1; 12 bases map to TRBD1. J gave up 5 bases and V 3 bases, and 4 bases lay outside the gene matches. The CDR3 is made up of 15 amino acids. The CDR3 protein is CASSFPGQGATEAFF. CDR3 sequence (DNA): TGTGCCAGCAGTTTCCCGGGACAGGGGGCGACTGAAGCTTTCTTT.

Ten or more counts support this clonotype. This chain joins TRBV11-2 and TRBJ1-2; 7 positions agree with TRBD1. Germline-derived CDR1 and CDR2 are SGHAT and FQNNGV. Trimming removed 3 bases from V and 5 bases from J; junction bases left unmatched: 6. The CDR3 length is 14 residues. The CDR3 loop is CASSLRGQQYGYTF. The CDR3 DNA is TGTGCCAGCAGCTTGAGGGGGCAACAATATGGCTACACCTTC.

Many counts were recorded for this clonotype. The V call is TRBV10-3, the J call TRBJ1-5, with D perhaps matching TRBD1 (6 bases). Trimming removed 6 bases from V and 4 bases from J, with 10 bases in between. The CDR3 loop spans 13 amino acids. Germline V gene data show CDR1 as ENHRY and CDR2 as SYGVKD. CDR3 sequence reads: CAIRDSLNQPQHF. The CDR3, as DNA: TGTGCCATCAGGGACAGCTTAAATCAGCCCCAGCATTTT.

This clonotype was seen a few times. V gene TRBV9 combines with J gene TRBJ1-1; 7 nucleotides align to TRBD1. CDR3 length equals 14 residues. CDR1 is SGDLS and CDR2 is YYNGEE in the germline V gene. V trimming: 4 bases; J trimming: 4 bases; junction bases outside the gene matches: 7. The chain's CDR3 is CASSKKGAGTEAFF. The CDR3 DNA reads TGTGCCAGCAGCAAAAAGGGGGCCGGCACTGAAGCTTTCTTT.

This clonotype was seen once. The conserved phenylalanine or tryptophan normally closing the CDR3 is absent here, so this likely arose from a read error. This chain joins TRBV6-1 and TRBJ1-1, with D possibly being TRBD1 (5 bases). The V end was cut by 4 bases, the J end by 5 bases, with 11 bases between. CDR1 is MNHNS, CDR2 SASEGT, per germline. The CDR3 extends over 13 amino acids. This chain's CDR3 is CASSVTGGTEAFS. CDR3 nucleotides: TGTGCCAGCAGTGTTACAGGAGGGACTGAAGCTTTCTCT.

This clonotype came up many times. The J gene is TRBJ2-4, the V gene TRBV6-1; D may be TRBD1 (5 bases). Trimming shortened V by 10 bases and J by 6 bases, and 22 bases separated the two germline ends. Germline V gene sequence: CDR1 MNHNS, CDR2 SASEGT. This CDR3 contains 15 residues. This CDR3 reads CATQPLQQVGNIQYF. For the CDR3, the DNA is TGTGCCACCCAACCACTCCAACAGGTCGGAAACATTCAGTACTTC.

This clonotype came up many times. The chain combines TRBV13 with TRBJ2-7; the match to TRBD1 covers 9 bases. V lost 5 bases to trimming and J lost 3 bases; unmatched junction nucleotides: 2. The germline V gene has CDR1 PRHDT and CDR2 FYEKMQ (reference sequence). The CDR3 has 13 residues. The CDR3 loop reads CASSAGQGYEQYF. For the CDR3, the DNA is TGTGCCAGCAGCGCGGGACAGGGCTACGAGCAGTACTTC.

At least ten counts were recorded for this clonotype. This rearrangement joins TRBV6-1 to TRBJ2-6, with D hard to call. The CDR3 sequence is 15 residues long. Trimming cost V 8 bases and J 0 bases, with 11 bases left between them. In germline, CDR1 is MNHNS, CDR2 SASEGT. CDR3 sequence reads: CASGLDFSGANVLTF. Here the CDR3 DNA reads TGTGCCAGCGGATTGGATTTCTCTGGGGCCAACGTCCTGACTTTC.